The sequence of this T cell receptor (beta chain) was determined in a study of blood T cell repertoires in COVID-19. TCRdb keeps only in-frame clones here, not all; method: immunoSEQ multiplex PCR. This sample yields about 220,000 clones, of which about four fifths are seen a single time; 6.8% belongs to the top ten. This clone showed up just once. This CDR3 is 14 amino acids long. Trimming took off 1 base at V and 6 bases at J, with 12 bases between the two ends. Germline V CDR1 and CDR2: MGHDK, SYGVNS. V is TRBV25-1 and J is TRBJ1-2, with D maybe TRBD1 (6 bases). This sequence was found in a woman aged 40-49 years who had recovered from COVID-19. Sequencing was done on a sample of PBMCs or T cells enriched from blood (not recorded which). The CDR3 here is CASSESGAVHGYTF. The CDR3 DNA is TGTGCCAGCAGTGAATCAGGGGCTGTGCATGGCTACACCTTC.